One sample yielded the 10 T cell receptor beta chains listed below, sequenced in a study of cytomegalovirus exposure and HLA in healthy donors. Researchers ran the PCR with 60 Vbeta and 13 Jbeta primers. Profiling relied on immunoSEQ multiplex PCR, and the TCRdb table lists in-frame clones only, not all of them. The sample holds about 75,000 clones; around 80% are singletons and the top ten take 1.9%. Specimen: PBMCs. The origin of the receptors is a man in his late teens or twenties in good health and CMV-seronegative.

V and J are TRBV9 and TRBJ1-2, with D perhaps matching TRBD1 (5 bases). CDR1 is SGDLS, CDR2 YYNGEE, per germline. V was trimmed by 1 base and J by 2 bases, leaving 12 bases between them. CDR3 length equals 15 residues. The CDR3 DNA reads as TGTGCCAGCAGCGTAAATTGGGGGGACAACTATGGCTACACCTTC. Translation gives CASSVNWGDNYGYTF.

This sequence joins TRBV4-1 and TRBJ2-7; the match to TRBD1 covers 11 bases. The CDR3 is made up of 17 amino acids. Germline loops: CDR1 MGHRA, CDR2 YSYEKL. Trimming at V came to 0 bases and at J to 7 bases, leaving 11 bases not matched to a gene. This CDR3 is CASSQDPFGQGAGEQYF. The CDR3 DNA follows: TGCGCCAGCAGCCAAGATCCGTTCGGACAGGGGGCGGGGGAGCAGTACTTC.

This chain joins TRBV28 and TRBJ2-7; 10 positions match TRBD2. This CDR3 is built from 13 residues. With V trimmed by 8 bases and J by 4 bases, 5 bases remained unmatched. Germline V gene lookup returns CDR1 MDHEN and CDR2 SYDVKM. The CDR3 here is CASGLAGVYEQYF. CDR3 in DNA: TGTGCCAGCGGGCTAGCGGGAGTATACGAGCAGTACTTC.

The genes are TRBV27 and TRBJ1-2; a weak D match, TRBD1 (5 bases). The V end lost 2 bases, the J end lost 2 bases, and 9 bases lay between the germline ends. Germline CDR1 reads MNHEY; CDR2 reads SMNVEV (reference sequence). This CDR3 comprises 14 residues. For the CDR3, the DNA is TGTGCCAGCAGTTTACTGGGGCAGAACTATGGCTACACCTTC. Translated, it gives CASSLLGQNYGYTF.

The chain is built from TRBV19 and TRBJ2-7, with TRBD1 matching over 8 bases. V lost 7 bases, J lost 1 base, and 9 bases stayed unmatched. CDR3 length: 15 residues. Germline V gene sequence: CDR1 LNHDA, CDR2 SQIVND (reference sequence). CDR3 amino acids: CASNAPGQASYEQYF. Written as DNA, the CDR3 is TGTGCCAGTAACGCCCCGGGACAGGCTTCCTACGAGCAGTACTTC.

The rearrangement links TRBV4-3 to TRBJ1-4; 8 bases fit TRBD1. The germline CDR1 and CDR2 sequences are LGHNA and YSLEER. Unmatched junction bases numbered 10, after V lost 4 bases and J lost 6 bases. CDR3 size: 16 residues. The CDR3 spells CASSLRGTGLHEKLFF. CDR3 in DNA: TGCGCCAGCAGCCTGAGGGGGACAGGCTTGCATGAAAAACTGTTTTTT.

The CDR3 coding sequence is TGTGCCAGTACGAAAGGGGCAGATTACAATGAGCAGTTCTTC. Translation gives CASTKGADYNEQFF. This chain connects TRBV6-6 to TRBJ2-1; the D gene is possibly TRBD1 (5 bases). Deletions cut 9 bases from V and 4 bases from J, with 16 bases between. Germline CDR1 reads MNHNY; CDR2 reads SVGAGI (reference sequence). This CDR3 is built from 14 residues.

This chain connects TRBV6-5 to TRBJ2-5, with D possibly being TRBD2 (6 bases). Germline V CDR1 and CDR2: MNHEY, SVGAGI. The CDR3 runs 15 residues. V lost 8 bases, J lost 3 bases, and 19 bases lay in between. In DNA, the CDR3 is TGTGCCAGCTGTACGGGGGTACTTGCCGAAGAGACCCAGTACTTC. Amino acids: CASCTGVLAEETQYF.

This chain uses TRBV6-1 with TRBJ1-1; D perhaps matches TRBD1 (6 bases). From germline, CDR1 is MNHNS and CDR2 SASEGT. CDR3 length: 15 amino acids. The V gene lost 5 bases and the J gene lost 0 bases, with 13 bases spanning the gap. The CDR3 region is CASSPSTGMNTEAFF. The CDR3 DNA reads as TGTGCCAGCAGTCCCTCTACAGGGATGAACACTGAAGCTTTCTTT.

The chain joins TRBV5-6 to TRBJ2-3; 7 nucleotides align to TRBD2. Germline assignment: CDR1 SGHDT and CDR2 YYEEEE. The CDR3 length is 15 residues. V trimming: 0 bases; J trimming: 0 bases; junction bases outside the gene matches: 1. The CDR3 DNA follows: TGTGCCAGCAGCTTGGTGCGGGAGAGCACAGATACGCAGTATTTT. This gives the protein CASSLVRESTDTQYF. Variable domain in full (rest from reference TRBV5-6 and TRBJ2-3): DAGVTQSPTHLIKTRGQQVTLRCSPKSGHDTVSWYQQALGQGPQFIFQYYEEEERQRGNFPDRFSGHQFPNYSSELNVNALLLGDSALYLCASSLVRESTDTQYFGPGTRLTVL.